This TCR beta chain originates from a study of blood T cell repertoires in COVID-19. Per the germline V gene, CDR1 is SEHNR and CDR2 is FQNEAQ (reference sequence). The CDR3 is made up of 17 amino acids. Trimming left V 5 bases short and J 0 bases short, with 19 bases between. The assay was immunoSEQ multiplex PCR, and TCRdb's table has in-frame clones only and misses some. The table lists a few hundred thousand clones, approximately 86% of them singletons, with 3% to 4% in the top ten. The sequence was obtained from a woman aged 40 to 50 with acute COVID-19. Sequenced sample: PBMCs or T cells enriched from blood (not recorded which). This chain connects TRBV7-9 to TRBJ2-5; D perhaps matches TRBD2 (5 bases). CDR3 sequence: CASSAGYRGRNQETQYF. CDR3 coding DNA: TGTGCCAGCAGCGCCGGATATAGAGGGAGAAACCAAGAGACCCAGTACTTC.